Only a few counts were recorded for the clone carrying this TCR beta chain. Additional DNA sequences in this sample encode the identical CDR3. This specimen belongs to a study of metastatic and nonmetastatic thyroid tumors. The wider study: Repertoires of blood and of tissue (tumor or nodule) from malignant and benign thyroid patients were compared.

The CDR3 spans 15 residues. Germline assignment: CDR1 SGHRS and CDR2 YFSETQ. V was pared by 0 bases and J by 6 bases, with 14 bases between. TCRdb called clones again from the PCR reads with MiXCR. The sample gives approximately 38,000 clones, about a sixth of which show up once; less than 4.5% is in the top ten. Patients had received no treatment of any kind before thyroid surgery. Sample: blood. The TCR sequence derives from a female donor with papillary thyroid cancer or a benign thyroid nodule (not recorded which). Some clones in this sample may be carry-over from other donors' samples. This chain joins TRBV5-1 and TRBJ2-3; a possible D gene is TRBD1 (6 bases). For the CDR3, the DNA is TGCGCCAGCAGCTTGGGGCGTGGGGGCCGGGATACGCAGTATTTT. Translating gives CASSLGRGGRDTQYF. Together with reference TRBV5-1 and TRBJ2-3, the CDR3 gives the full variable domain: KAGVTQTPRYLIKTRGQQVTLSCSPISGHRSVSWYQQTPGQGLQFLFEYFSETQRNKGNFPGRFSGRQFSNSRSEMNVSTLELGDSALYLCASSLGRGGRDTQYFGPGTRLTVL.